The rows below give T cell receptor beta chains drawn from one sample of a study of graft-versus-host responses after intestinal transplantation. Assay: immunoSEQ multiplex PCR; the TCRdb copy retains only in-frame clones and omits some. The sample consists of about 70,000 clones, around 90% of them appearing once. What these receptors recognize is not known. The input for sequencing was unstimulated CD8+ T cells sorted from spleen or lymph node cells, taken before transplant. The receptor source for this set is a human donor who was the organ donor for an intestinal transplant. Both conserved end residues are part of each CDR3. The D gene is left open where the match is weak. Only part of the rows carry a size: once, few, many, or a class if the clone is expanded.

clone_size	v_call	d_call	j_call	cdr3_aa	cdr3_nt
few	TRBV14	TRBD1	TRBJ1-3	CASSQDEGGFGNTIYF	TGTGCCAGCAGCCAAGATGAAGGGGGCTTTGGAAACACCATATATTTT
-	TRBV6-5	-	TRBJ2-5	CASSYIRQKETQYF	TGTGCCAGCAGTTACATTCGACAGAAGGAGACCCAGTACTTC
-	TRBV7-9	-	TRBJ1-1	CASSLWTDYDTEAFF	TGTGCCAGCAGCCTATGGACTGATTACGACACTGAAGCTTTCTTT
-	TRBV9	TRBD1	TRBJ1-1	CASSGGTVMNTEAFF	TGTGCCAGCAGCGGGGGGACAGTCATGAACACTGAAGCTTTCTTT
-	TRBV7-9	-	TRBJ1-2	CASTKGLGNYGYTF	TGTGCCAGCACTAAGGGGTTGGGCAACTATGGCTACACCTTC
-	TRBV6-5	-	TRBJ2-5	CASSYSTGGARETQYF	TGTGCCAGCAGTTACTCGACCGGTGGGGCTAGAGAGACCCAGTACTTC
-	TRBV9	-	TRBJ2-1	CASSATQNEQFF	TGTGCCAGCAGCGCGACTCAGAATGAGCAGTTCTTC
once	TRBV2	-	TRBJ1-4	CASSEKSLRATNEKLFF	TGTGCCAGCAGTGAAAAGTCGCTTCGAGCAACTAATGAAAAACTGTTTTTT
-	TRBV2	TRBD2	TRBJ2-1	CASSDIRTSGTYNEQFF	TGTGCCAGCAGTGACATTAGGACTAGCGGGACCTACAATGAGCAGTTCTTC
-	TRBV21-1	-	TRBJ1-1	CASSKGGLGNLEAFF	TGTGCCAGCAGCAAAGGAGGATTAGGTAACCTTGAAGCTTTCTTT
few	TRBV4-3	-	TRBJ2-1	CASSQVIHGGYNEQFF	TGCGCCAGCAGCCAAGTGATCCACGGCGGGTACAATGAGCAGTTCTTC
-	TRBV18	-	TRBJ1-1	CASSPPKNTEAFF	TGTGCCAGCTCACCCCCCAAAAACACTGAAGCTTTCTTT
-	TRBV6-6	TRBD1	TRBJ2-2	CASRLDRVLRTGELFF	TGTGCCAGCAGACTAGACAGGGTTTTACGCACCGGGGAGCTGTTTTTT
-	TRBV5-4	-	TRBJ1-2	CASSLVQAESYGYTF	TGTGCCAGCAGCTTAGTACAGGCAGAGTCATATGGCTACACCTTC
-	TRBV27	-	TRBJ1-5	CASSVGGGGYQPQHF	TGTGCCAGCAGCGTGGGAGGGGGGGGGTATCAGCCCCAGCATTTT
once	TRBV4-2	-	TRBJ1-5	CASSLQPYQPQHF	TGTGCCAGCAGCCTACAGCCTTATCAGCCCCAGCATTTT
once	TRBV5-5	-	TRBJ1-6	CASSLGQPYNSPLHF	TGTGCCAGCAGCTTGGGACAGCCCTATAATTCACCCCTCCACTTT
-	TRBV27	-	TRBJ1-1	CASRNDRLNTEAFF	TGTGCCAGCAGAAACGACAGATTGAACACTGAAGCTTTCTTT
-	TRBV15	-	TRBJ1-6	CATSRGARVLSPLHF	TGTGCCACCAGCAGAGGGGCCAGGGTGTTGTCACCCCTCCACTTT
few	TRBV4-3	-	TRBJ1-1	CASSQGRGMGTEAFF	TGCGCCAGCAGCCAAGGGCGGGGGATGGGGACTGAAGCTTTCTTT
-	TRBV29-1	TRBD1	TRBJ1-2	CSVESWDSTSTNYGYTF	TGCAGCGTTGAAAGCTGGGACAGTACATCGACTAACTATGGCTACACCTTC
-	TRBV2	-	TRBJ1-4	CASTWTEGRSTNEKLFF	TGTGCCAGCACTTGGACAGAAGGAAGGTCAACTAATGAAAAACTGTTTTTT